These 9 T cell receptor beta chains were all obtained from the same sample, sequenced in a study of cytomegalovirus exposure and HLA in healthy donors. PCR amplification relied on 60 Vbeta primers (plus 13 Jbeta primers). The table came from immunoSEQ multiplex PCR; TCRdb's copy has only in-frame clones and leaves some out. Among 250,000 to 350,000 clones, 70% to 90% were seen once, and the ten largest hold approximately 4.3%. The sample was PBMCs. These receptors were obtained from a middle-aged man in good health and CMV-seropositive.

This CDR3 reads CASSDSGSGSNEQFF. CDR3 coding DNA: TGTGCCAGCAGTGACTCGGGTAGCGGGTCCAATGAGCAGTTCTTC. The V gene is TRBV6-4, the J gene TRBJ2-1; 7 bases match TRBD2. V dropped 0 bases and J dropped 6; count of bases not matched to a gene: 5. The germline CDR1 and CDR2 sequences are MRHNA and SNTAGT. The CDR3 is made up of 15 amino acids.

This chain uses TRBV28 with TRBJ1-2, with unresolved D. CDR3 length: 13 amino acids. The V end lost 2 bases, the J end lost 2 bases, and 6 bases lay between the germline ends. The V gene's germline CDR1 is MDHEN and CDR2 SYDVKM. The CDR3 coding sequence is TGTGCCAGCAGTTTAGGAGGGAACTATGGCTACACCTTC. This sequence encodes CASSLGGNYGYTF.

This chain links TRBV28 with TRBJ1-2, with D tentatively TRBD1 (5 bases). CDR1 MDHEN and CDR2 SYDVKM come from the germline V gene. V was shortened by 3 bases and J by 2 bases, with 13 bases between the two germline ends. The CDR3 loop spans 15 amino acids. The CDR3: CASSFPRGSNYGYTF. The CDR3 DNA sequence: TGTGCCAGCAGTTTCCCCCGGGGGAGCAACTATGGCTACACCTTC.

The chain couples TRBV25-1 to TRBJ2-7, with a tentative D call TRBD1 (6 bases). V was trimmed by 8 bases and J by 1 base, leaving 12 bases between them. CDR3 size: 13 residues. Germline assignment: CDR1 MGHDK and CDR2 SYGVNS. The CDR3: CASSGTPSYEQYF. The CDR3 DNA is TGTGCCAGCTCCGGGACACCGTCCTACGAGCAGTACTTC.

The V call is TRBV7-8, the J call TRBJ1-5; no definite D call. The germline V gene has CDR1 SGHVS and CDR2 FQNEAQ. Trimming took off 1 base at V and 6 bases at J, with 10 bases between the two ends. The CDR3 spans 14 residues. In nucleotides, the CDR3 is TGTGCCAGCAGCTTAGAGAGGCTGGGTCAGCCCCAGCATTTT. Its protein is CASSLERLGQPQHF. Full variable domain (remainder filled in from reference TRBV7-8 and TRBJ1-5): GAGVSQSPRYKVAKRGQDVALRCDPISGHVSLFWYQQALGQGPEFLTYFQNEAQLDKSGLPSDRFFAERPEGSVSTLKIQRTQQEDSAVYLCASSLERLGQPQHFGDGTRLSIL.

About this clone itself: Germline and junction disagree at one end, which may indicate a read error. This chain joins TRBV6-5 and TRBJ1-2, with D tentatively TRBD1 (5 bases). This CDR3 has 15 residues. CDR1 and CDR2 (germline): MNHEY, SVGAGI. The DNA for the CDR3 is TGTGCCAGCGGTTATATCCTGGGCGGGGCGGATGGCTACACCTTC. Translated, it gives CASGYILGGADGYTF.

This chain uses TRBV7-9 with TRBJ1-2; D remains ambiguous. Germline V CDR1 and CDR2: SEHNR, FQNEAQ (reference sequence). Trimming removed 0 bases at V and 4 bases at J, with 9 bases between. The CDR3 totals 14 residues. CDR3 bases: TGTGCCAGCAGCTTAGCGGCACAGTTCTATGGCTACACCTTC. Protein product: CASSLAAQFYGYTF.

This chain joins TRBV27 and TRBJ1-4; 8 bases agree with TRBD1. Germline CDR1 is MNHEY and CDR2 is SMNVEV (reference sequence). The CDR3 length is 17 residues. V dropped 6 bases and J dropped 0; count of bases not matched to a gene: 9. CDR3 bases: TGTGCCAGCAGACCGGGTCAGGGGGCGCCAACTAATGAAAAACTGTTTTTT. The encoded protein is CASRPGQGAPTNEKLFF.

The genes are TRBV27 and TRBJ1-4; D not resolved. V lost 8 bases and J 0 bases, leaving 13 bases between the germline ends. The CDR3 spans 15 residues. The germline V gene has CDR1 MNHEY and CDR2 SMNVEV (reference sequence). CDR3 DNA sequence: TGTGCCAGCCGCTCGGGTGTGGCAACTAATGAAAAACTGTTTTTT. It translates to CASRSGVATNEKLFF.